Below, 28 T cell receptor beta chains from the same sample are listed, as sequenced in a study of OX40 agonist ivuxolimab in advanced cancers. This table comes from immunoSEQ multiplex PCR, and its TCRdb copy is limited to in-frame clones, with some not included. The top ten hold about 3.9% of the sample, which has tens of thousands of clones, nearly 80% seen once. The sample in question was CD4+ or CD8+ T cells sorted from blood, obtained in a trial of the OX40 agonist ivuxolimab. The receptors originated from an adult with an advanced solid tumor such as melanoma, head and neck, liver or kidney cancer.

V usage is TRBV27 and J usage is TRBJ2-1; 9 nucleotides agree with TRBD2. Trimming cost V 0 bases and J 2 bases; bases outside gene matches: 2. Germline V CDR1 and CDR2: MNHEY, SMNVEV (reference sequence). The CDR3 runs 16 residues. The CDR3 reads CASSLSAGGAYNEQFF. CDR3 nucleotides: TGTGCCAGCAGTTTATCGGCGGGAGGGGCCTACAATGAGCAGTTCTTC.

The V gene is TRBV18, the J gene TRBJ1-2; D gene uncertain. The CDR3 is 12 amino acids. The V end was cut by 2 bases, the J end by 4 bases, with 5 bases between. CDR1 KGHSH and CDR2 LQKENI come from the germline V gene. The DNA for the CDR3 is TGTGCCAGCTCACCATGGACCTATGGCTACACCTTC. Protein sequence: CASSPWTYGYTF.

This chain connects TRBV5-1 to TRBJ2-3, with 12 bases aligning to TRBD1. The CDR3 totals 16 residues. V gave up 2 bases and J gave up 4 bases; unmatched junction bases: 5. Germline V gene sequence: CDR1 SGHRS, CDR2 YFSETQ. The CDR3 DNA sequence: TGCGCCAGCAGCTTAGCCGGGACAGGGGGCGCAGATACGCAGTATTTT. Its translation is CASSLAGTGGADTQYF.

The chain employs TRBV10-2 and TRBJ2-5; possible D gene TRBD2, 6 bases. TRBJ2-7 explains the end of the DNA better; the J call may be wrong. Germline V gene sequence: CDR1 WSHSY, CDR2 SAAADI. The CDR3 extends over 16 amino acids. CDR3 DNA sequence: TGCGCCAGCACCCCCAGTTGGGCGGGATATAGCTACGAGCAGTACTTC. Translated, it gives CASTPSWAGYSYEQYF.

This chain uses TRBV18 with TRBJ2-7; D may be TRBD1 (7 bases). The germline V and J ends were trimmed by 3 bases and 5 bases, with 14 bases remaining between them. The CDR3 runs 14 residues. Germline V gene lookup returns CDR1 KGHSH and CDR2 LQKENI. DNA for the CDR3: TGTGCCAGCTCACCTTCGCAGGGGGGTAACGAGCAGTACTTC. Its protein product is CASSPSQGGNEQYF.

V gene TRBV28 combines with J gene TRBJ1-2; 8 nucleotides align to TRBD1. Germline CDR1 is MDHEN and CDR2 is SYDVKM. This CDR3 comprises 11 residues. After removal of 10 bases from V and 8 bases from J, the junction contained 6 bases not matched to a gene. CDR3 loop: CAISDRVGYTF. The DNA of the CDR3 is TGTGCCATTTCGGACAGGGTAGGCTACACCTTC.

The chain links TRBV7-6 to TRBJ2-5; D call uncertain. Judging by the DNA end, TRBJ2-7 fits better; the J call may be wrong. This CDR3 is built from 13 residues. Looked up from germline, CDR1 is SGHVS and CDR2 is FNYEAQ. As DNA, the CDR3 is TGTGCCAGCAGCCCGAACACGTTCTACGAGCAGTACTTC. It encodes CASSPNTFYEQYF.

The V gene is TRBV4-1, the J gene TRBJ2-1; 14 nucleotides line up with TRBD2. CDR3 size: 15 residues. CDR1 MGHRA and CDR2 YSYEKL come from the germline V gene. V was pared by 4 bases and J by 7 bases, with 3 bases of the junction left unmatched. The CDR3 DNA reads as TGCGCCAGCAGCCTCGGGACTAGCGGGAGAAATGAGCAGTTCTTC. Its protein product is CASSLGTSGRNEQFF.

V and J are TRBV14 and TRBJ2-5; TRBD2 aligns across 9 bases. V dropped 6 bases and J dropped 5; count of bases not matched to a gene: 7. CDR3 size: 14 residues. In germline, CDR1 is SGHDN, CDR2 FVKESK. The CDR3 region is CASRASGTGETQYF. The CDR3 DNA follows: TGTGCCAGCAGGGCTAGCGGGACGGGGGAGACCCAGTACTTC.

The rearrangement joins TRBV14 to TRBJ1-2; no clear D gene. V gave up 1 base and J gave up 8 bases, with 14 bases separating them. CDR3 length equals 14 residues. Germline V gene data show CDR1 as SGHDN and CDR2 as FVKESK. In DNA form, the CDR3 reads TGTGCCAGCAGCCAAGCGTCGAGGGTAGGCGGCTACACCTTC. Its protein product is CASSQASRVGGYTF.

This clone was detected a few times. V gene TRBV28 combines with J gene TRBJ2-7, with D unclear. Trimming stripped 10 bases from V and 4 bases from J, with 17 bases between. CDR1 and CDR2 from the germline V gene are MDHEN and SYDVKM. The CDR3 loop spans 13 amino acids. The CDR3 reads CATSSNIIYEQYF. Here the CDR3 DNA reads TGTGCCACCTCTAGTAACATTATTTACGAGCAGTACTTC.

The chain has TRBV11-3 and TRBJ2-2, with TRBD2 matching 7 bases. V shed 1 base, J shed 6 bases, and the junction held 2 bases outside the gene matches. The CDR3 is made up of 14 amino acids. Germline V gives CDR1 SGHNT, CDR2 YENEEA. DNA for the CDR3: TGTGCCAGCAGCTTAGTTGCGGGGGCCGGGGAGCTGTTTTTT. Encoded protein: CASSLVAGAGELFF.

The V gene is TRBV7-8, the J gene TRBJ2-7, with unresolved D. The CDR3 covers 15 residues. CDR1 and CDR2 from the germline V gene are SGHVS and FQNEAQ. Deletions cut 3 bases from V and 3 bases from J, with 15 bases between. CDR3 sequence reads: CASSLSDGRYYEQYF. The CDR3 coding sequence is TGTGCCAGCAGCTTGTCCGACGGGCGTTACTACGAGCAGTACTTC.

This CDR3 is CASSLAGPYEQYF. In nucleotides, the CDR3 is TGTGCCAGCAGCTTGGCAGGGCCCTACGAGCAGTACTTC. This chain links TRBV5-6 with TRBJ2-7; D might be TRBD1 (5 bases). The CDR3 runs 13 residues. Germline assignment: CDR1 SGHDT and CDR2 YYEEEE. The V end was cut by 0 bases, the J end by 2 bases, with 6 bases between.

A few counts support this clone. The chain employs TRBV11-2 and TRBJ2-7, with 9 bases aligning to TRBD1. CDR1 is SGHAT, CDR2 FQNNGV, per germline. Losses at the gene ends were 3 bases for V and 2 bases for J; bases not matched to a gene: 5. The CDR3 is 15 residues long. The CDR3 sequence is CASSFGNRGPYEQYF. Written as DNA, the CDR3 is TGTGCCAGCAGCTTTGGGAACAGGGGGCCCTACGAGCAGTACTTC.

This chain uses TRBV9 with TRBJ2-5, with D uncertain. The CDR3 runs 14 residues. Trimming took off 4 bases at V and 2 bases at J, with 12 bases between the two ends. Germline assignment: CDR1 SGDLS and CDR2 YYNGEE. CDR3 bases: TGTGCCAGCAGCACGCAGGACGGTCAAGAGACCCAGTACTTC. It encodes CASSTQDGQETQYF.

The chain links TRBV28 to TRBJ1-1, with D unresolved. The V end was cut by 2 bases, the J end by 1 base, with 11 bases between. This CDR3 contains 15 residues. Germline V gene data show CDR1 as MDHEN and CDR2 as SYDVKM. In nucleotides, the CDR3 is TGTGCCAGCAGTTTACGGCCAAACGGGAACACTGAAGCTTTCTTT. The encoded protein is CASSLRPNGNTEAFF.

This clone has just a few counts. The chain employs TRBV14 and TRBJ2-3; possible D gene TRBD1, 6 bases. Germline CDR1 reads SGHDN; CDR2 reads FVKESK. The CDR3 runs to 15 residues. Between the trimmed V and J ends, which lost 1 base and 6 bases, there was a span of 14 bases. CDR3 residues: CASSQVLGATDTQYF. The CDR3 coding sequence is TGTGCCAGCAGCCAAGTTTTGGGGGCGACTGATACGCAGTATTTT.

CDR3 sequence: CASSFLARDTDTQYF. In DNA form, the CDR3 reads TGTGCCAGCAGTTTCTTGGCGAGGGACACAGATACGCAGTATTTT. The chain recombines TRBV28 with TRBJ2-3, with a weak D call TRBD2 (5 bases). Trimming pared 3 bases from V and 2 bases from J, leaving 12 bases between. Germline assignment: CDR1 MDHEN and CDR2 SYDVKM. The CDR3 extends over 15 amino acids.

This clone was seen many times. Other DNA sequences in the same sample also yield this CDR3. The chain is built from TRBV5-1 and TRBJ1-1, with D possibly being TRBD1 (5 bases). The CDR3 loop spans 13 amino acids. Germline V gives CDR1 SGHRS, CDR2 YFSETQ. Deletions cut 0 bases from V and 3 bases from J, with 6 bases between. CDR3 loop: CASSLVGDTEAFF. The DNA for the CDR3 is TGCGCCAGCAGCTTGGTAGGGGACACTGAAGCTTTCTTT. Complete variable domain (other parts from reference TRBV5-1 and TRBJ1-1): KAGVTQTPRYLIKTRGQQVTLSCSPISGHRSVSWYQQTPGQGLQFLFEYFSETQRNKGNFPGRFSGRQFSNSRSEMNVSTLELGDSALYLCASSLVGDTEAFFGQGTRLTVV.

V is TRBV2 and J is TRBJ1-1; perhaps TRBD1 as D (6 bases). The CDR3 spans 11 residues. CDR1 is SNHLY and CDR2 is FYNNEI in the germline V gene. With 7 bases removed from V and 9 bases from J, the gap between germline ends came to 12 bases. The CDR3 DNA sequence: TGTGCCAGCAATAGGGGGACTAAAGCTTTCTTT. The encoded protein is CASNRGTKAFF.

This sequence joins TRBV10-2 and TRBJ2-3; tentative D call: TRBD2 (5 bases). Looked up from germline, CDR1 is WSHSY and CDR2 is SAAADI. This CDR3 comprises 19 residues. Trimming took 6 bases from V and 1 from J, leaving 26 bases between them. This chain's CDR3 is CASSPGGLSFEVGTDTQYF. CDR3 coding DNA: TGCGCCAGCAGCCCAGGAGGCCTAAGCTTCGAGGTCGGCACAGATACGCAGTATTTT.

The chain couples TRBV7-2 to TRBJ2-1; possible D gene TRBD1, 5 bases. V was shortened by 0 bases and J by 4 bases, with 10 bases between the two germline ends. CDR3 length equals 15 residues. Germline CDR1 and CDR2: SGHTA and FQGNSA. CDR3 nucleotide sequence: TGTGCCAGCAGCTTAGCGACAGCGATATACAATGAGCAGTTCTTC. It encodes CASSLATAIYNEQFF.

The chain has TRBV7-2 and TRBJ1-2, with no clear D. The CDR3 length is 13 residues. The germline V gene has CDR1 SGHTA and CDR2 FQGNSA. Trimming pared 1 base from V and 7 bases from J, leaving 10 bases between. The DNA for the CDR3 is TGTGCCAGCAGCTTAGAAGTTATCGGTGGCTACACCTTC. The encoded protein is CASSLEVIGGYTF.

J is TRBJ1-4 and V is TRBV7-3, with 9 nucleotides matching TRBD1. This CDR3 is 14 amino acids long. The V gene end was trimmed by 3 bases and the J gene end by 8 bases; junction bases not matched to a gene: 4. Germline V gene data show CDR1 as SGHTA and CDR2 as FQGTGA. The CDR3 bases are TGTGCCAGCAGCTTTCCGACAGGGGGAGAAAAACTGTTTTTT. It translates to CASSFPTGGEKLFF.

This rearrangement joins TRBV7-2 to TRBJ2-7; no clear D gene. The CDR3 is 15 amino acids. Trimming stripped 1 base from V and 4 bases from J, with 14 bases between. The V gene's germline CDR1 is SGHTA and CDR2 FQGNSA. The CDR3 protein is CASSLESLTAYEQYF. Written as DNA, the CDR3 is TGTGCCAGCAGCTTAGAAAGTTTAACTGCGTACGAGCAGTACTTC.

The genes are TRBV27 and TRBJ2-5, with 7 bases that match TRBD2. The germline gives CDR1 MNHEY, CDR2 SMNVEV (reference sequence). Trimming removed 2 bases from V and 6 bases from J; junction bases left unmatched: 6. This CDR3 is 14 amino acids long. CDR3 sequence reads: CASSLGPGGKTQYF. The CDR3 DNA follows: TGTGCCAGCAGTTTAGGGCCGGGGGGAAAGACCCAGTACTTC.

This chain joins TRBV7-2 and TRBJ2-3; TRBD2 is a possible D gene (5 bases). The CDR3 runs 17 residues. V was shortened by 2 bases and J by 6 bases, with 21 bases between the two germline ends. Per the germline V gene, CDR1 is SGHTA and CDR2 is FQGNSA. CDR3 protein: CASSLSPSPNGQDTQYF. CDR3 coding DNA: TGTGCCAGCAGCTTATCACCTAGCCCTAACGGCCAGGATACGCAGTATTTT.